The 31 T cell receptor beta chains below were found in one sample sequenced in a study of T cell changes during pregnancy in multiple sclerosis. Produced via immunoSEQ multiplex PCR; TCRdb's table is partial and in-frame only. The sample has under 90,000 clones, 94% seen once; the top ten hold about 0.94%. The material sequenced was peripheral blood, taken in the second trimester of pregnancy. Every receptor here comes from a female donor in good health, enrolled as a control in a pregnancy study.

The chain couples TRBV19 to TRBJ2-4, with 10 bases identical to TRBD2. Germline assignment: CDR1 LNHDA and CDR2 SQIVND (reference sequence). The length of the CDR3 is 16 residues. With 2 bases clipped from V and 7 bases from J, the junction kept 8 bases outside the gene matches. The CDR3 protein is CASSIMASGSGNIQYF. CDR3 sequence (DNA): TGTGCCAGTAGTATAATGGCTAGCGGGAGTGGGAACATTCAGTACTTC.

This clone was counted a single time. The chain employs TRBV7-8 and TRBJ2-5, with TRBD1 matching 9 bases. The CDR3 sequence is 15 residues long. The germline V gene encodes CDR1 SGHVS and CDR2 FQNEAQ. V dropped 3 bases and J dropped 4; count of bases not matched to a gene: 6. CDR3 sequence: CASSFRDRVGETQYF. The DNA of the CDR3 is TGTGCCAGCAGCTTCCGGGACAGGGTTGGAGAGACCCAGTACTTC.

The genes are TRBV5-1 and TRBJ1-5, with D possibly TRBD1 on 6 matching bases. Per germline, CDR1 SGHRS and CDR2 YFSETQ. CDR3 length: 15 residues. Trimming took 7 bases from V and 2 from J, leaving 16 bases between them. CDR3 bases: TGCGCCAGCTCCCCTGGGGGGGCCGGCAATCAGCCCCAGCATTTT. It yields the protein CASSPGGAGNQPQHF.

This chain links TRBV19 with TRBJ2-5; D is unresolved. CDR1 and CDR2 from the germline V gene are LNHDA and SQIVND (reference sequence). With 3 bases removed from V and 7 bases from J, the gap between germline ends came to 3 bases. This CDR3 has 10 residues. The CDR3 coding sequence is TGTGCCAGTAGTATTAGGACCCAGTACTTC. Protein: CASSIRTQYF.

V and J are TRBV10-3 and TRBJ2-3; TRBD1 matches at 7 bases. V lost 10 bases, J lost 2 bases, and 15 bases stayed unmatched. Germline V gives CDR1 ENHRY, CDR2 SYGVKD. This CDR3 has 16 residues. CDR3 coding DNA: TGTGCCACCCTATCACGTCGACAGGGCCTCACAGATACGCAGTATTTT. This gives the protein CATLSRRQGLTDTQYF.

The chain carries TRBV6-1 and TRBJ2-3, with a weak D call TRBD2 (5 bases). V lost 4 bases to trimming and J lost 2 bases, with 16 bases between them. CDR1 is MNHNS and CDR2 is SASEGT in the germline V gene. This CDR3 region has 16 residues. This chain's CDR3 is CASSAETRRPTDTQYF. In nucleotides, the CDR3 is TGTGCCAGCAGTGCCGAAACTAGACGTCCCACAGATACGCAGTATTTT.

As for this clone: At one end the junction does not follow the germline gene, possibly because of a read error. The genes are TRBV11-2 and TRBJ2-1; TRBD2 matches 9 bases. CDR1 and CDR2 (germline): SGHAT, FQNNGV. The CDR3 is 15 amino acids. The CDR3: CASSLGTSSHNEQFF. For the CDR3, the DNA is TGTGCCAGCAGCCTCGGGACTAGCTCCCACAATGAGCAGTTCTTC.

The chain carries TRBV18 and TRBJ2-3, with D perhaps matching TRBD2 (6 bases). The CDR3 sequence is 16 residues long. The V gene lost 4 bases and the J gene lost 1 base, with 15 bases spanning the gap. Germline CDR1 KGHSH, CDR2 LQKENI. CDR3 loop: CASSHGAGRGTDTQYF. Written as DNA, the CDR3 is TGTGCCAGCTCACATGGCGCGGGAAGGGGCACAGATACGCAGTATTTT.

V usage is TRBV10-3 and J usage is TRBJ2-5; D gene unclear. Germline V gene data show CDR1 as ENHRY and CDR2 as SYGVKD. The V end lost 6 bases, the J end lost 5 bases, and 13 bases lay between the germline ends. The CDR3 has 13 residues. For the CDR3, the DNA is TGTGCCATCAGCCACGACATGCCGGAGACCCAGTACTTC. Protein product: CAISHDMPETQYF.

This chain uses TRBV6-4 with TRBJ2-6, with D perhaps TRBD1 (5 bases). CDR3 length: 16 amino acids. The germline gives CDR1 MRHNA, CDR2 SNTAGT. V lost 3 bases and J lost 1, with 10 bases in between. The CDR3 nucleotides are TGTGCCAGCAGTGAGCTCCAGGGATCTGGGGCCAACGTCCTGACTTTC. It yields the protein CASSELQGSGANVLTF.

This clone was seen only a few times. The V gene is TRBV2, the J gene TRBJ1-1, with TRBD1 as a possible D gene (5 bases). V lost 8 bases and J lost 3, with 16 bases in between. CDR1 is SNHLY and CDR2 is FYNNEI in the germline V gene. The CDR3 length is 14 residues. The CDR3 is CASRTTVMDTEAFF. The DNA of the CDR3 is TGTGCCAGCCGGACGACAGTTATGGACACTGAAGCTTTCTTT.

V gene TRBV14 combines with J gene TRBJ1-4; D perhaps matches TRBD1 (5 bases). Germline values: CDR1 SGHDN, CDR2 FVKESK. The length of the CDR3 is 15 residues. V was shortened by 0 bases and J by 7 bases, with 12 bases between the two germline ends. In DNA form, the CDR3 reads TGTGCCAGCAGCCAAGATCAGGGCAGGGCTGAAAAACTGTTTTTT. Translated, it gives CASSQDQGRAEKLFF.

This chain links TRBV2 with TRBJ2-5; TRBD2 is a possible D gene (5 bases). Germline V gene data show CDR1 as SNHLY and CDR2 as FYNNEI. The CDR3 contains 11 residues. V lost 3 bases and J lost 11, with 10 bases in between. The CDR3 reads CASSDAGKQYF. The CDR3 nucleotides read TGTGCCAGCAGTGATGCCGGGAAGCAGTACTTC.

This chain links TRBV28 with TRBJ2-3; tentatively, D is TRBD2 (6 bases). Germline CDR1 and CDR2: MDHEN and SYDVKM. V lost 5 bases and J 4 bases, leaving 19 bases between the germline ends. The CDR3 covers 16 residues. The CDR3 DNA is TGTGCCAGCAGTCCGGCGGGAAGGCGGGAAGCAGATACGCAGTATTTT. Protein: CASSPAGRREADTQYF.

The CDR3 DNA follows: TGTGCCAGCAGTTCAGGGCTGAAGGAGACCCAGTACTTC. Its protein is CASSSGLKETQYF. This rearrangement joins TRBV28 to TRBJ2-5; possibly TRBD1 for D (5 bases). The CDR3 is made up of 13 amino acids. Between the trimmed V and J ends, which lost 4 bases and 5 bases, there was a span of 11 bases. CDR1 MDHEN and CDR2 SYDVKM come from the germline V gene.

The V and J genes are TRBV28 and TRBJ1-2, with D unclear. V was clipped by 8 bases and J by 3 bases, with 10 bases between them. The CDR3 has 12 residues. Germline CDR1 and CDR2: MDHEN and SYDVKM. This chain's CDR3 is CASHGTDYGYTF. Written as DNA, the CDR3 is TGTGCCAGCCATGGAACAGACTATGGCTACACCTTC.

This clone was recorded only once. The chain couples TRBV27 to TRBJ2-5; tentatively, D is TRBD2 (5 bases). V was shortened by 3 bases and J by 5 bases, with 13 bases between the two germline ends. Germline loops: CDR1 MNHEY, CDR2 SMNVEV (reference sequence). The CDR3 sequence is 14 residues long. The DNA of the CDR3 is TGTGCCAGCAGTTTCGCGGGTACTGGGGAGACCCAGTACTTC. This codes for CASSFAGTGETQYF.

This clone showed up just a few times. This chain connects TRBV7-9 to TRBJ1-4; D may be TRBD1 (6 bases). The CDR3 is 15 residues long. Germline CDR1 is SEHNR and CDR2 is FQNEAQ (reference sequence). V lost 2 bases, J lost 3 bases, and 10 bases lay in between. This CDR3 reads CASSLTGFSNEKLFF. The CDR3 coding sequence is TGTGCCAGCAGCTTAACAGGGTTTTCTAATGAAAAACTGTTTTTT. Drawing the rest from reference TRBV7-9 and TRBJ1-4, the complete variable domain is DTGVSQNPRHKITKRGQNVTFRCDPISEHNRLYWYRQTLGQGPEFLTYFQNEAQLEKSRLLSDRFSAERPKGSFSTLEIQRTEQGDSAMYLCASSLTGFSNEKLFFGSGTQLSVL.

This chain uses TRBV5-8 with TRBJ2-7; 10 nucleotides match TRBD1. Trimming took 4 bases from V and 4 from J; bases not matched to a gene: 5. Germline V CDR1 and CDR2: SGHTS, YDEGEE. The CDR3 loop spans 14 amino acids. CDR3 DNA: TGTGCCAGCAGCCCTCCGGGACAGGGGTACGAGCAGTACTTC. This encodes CASSPPGQGYEQYF.

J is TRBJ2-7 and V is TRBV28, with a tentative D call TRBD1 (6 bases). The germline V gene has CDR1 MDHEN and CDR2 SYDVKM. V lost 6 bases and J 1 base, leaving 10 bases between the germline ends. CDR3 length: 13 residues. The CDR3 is CASRPTGSYEQYF. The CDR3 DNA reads TGTGCCAGCAGACCCACAGGGTCCTACGAGCAGTACTTC.

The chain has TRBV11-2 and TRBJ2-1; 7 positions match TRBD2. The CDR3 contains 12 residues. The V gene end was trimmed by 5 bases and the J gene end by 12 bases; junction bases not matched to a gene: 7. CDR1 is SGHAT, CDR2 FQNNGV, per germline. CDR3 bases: TGTGCCAGCAGCCCTGGGGGGGTCCTGCAGTTCTTC. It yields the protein CASSPGGVLQFF.

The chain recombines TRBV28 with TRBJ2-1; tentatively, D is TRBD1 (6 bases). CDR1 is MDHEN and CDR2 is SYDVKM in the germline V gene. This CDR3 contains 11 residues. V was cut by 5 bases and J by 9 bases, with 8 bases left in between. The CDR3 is CASSTGPEQFF. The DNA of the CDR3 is TGTGCCAGCAGTACAGGGCCTGAGCAGTTCTTC.

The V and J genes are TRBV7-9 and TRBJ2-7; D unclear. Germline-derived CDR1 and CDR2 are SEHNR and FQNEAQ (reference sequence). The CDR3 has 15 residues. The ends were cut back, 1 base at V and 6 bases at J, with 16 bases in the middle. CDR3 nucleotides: TGTGCCAGCAGCTTAGACGCCGGGTTAGTACGCGAGCAGTACTTC. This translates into CASSLDAGLVREQYF.

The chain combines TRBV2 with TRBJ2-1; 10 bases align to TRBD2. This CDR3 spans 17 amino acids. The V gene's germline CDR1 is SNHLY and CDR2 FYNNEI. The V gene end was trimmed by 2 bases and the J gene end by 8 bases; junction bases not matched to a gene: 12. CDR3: CASSEQREGRFNDEQFF. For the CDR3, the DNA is TGTGCCAGCAGTGAACAGCGGGAGGGCCGTTTTAATGATGAGCAGTTCTTC.

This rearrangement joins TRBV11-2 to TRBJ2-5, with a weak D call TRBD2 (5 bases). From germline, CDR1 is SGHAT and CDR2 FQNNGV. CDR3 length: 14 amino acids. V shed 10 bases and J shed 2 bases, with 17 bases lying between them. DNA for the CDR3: TGTGCCACCGAAAAACTAGATGGGCAAGAGACCCAGTACTTC. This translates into CATEKLDGQETQYF.

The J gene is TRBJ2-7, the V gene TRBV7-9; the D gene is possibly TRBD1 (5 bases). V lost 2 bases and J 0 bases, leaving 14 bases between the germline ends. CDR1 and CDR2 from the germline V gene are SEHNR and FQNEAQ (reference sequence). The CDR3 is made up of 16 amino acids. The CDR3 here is CASSLQGQASSYEQYF. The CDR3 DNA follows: TGTGCCAGCAGCTTACAGGGCCAAGCGAGCTCCTACGAGCAGTACTTC. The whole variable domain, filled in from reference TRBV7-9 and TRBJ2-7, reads DTGVSQNPRHKITKRGQNVTFRCDPISEHNRLYWYRQTLGQGPEFLTYFQNEAQLEKSRLLSDRFSAERPKGSFSTLEIQRTEQGDSAMYLCASSLQGQASSYEQYFGPGTRLTVT.

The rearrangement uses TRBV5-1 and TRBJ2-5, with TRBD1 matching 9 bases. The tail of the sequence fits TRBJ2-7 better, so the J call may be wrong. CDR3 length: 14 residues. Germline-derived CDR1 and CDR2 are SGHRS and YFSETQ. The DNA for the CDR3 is TGCGCCAGCAGCTCCGGACAGGGGCAAGTCGAGCAGTACTTC. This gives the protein CASSSGQGQVEQYF.

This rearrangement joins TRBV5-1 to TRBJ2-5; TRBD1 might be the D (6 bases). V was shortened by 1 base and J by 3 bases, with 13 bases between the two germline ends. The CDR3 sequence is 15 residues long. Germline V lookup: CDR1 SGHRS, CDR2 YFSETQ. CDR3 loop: CASSLFGWTEETQYF. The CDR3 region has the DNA TGCGCCAGCAGCTTGTTTGGCTGGACAGAAGAGACCCAGTACTTC.

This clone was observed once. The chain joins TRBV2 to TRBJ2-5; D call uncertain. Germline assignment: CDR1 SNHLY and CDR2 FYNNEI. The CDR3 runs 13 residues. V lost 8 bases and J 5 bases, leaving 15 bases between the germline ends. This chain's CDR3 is CASLRELEETQYF. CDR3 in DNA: TGTGCCAGCCTAAGAGAGTTGGAGGAGACCCAGTACTTC.

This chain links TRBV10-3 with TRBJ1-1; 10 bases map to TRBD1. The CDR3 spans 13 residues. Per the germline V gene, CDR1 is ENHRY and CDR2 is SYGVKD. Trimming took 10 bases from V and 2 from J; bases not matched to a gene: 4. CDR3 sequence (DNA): TGTGCCACCCGGACAGGGGGAAACACTGAAGCTTTCTTT. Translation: CATRTGGNTEAFF.

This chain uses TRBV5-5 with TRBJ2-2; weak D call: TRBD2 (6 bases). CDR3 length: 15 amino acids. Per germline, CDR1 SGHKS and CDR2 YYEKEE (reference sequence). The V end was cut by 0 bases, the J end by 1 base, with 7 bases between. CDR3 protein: CASSLVGGNTGELFF. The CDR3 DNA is TGTGCCAGCAGCTTGGTCGGGGGGAACACCGGGGAGCTGTTTTTT. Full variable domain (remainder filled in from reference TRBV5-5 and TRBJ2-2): DAGVTQSPTHLIKTRGQQVTLRCSPISGHKSVSWYQQVLGQGPQFIFQYYEKEERGRGNFPDRFSARQFPNYSSELNVNALLLGDSALYLCASSLVGGNTGELFFGEGSRLTVL.